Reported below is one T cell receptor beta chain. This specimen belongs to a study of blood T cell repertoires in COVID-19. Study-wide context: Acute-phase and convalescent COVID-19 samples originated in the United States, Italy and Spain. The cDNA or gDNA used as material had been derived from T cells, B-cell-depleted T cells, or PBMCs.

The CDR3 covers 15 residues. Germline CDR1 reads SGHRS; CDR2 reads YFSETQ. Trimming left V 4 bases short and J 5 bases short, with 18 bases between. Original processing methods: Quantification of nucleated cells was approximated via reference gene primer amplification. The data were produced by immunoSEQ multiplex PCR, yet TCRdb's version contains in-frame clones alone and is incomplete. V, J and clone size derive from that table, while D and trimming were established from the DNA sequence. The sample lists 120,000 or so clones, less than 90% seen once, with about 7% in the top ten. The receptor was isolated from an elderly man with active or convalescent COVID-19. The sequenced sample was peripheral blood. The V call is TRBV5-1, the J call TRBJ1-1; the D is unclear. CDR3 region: CASSPRTPRETEAFF. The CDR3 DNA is TGCGCCAGCAGCCCCCGGACCCCTCGGGAAACTGAAGCTTTCTTT. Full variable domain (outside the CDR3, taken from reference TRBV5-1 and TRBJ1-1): KAGVTQTPRYLIKTRGQQVTLSCSPISGHRSVSWYQQTPGQGLQFLFEYFSETQRNKGNFPGRFSGRQFSNSRSEMNVSTLELGDSALYLCASSPRTPRETEAFFGQGTRLTVV.